A single T cell receptor (beta chain) is shown here with its context. The data were obtained in a study of blood T cell repertoires in COVID-19. Study context: Material from acute and convalescent COVID-19 was sourced from the United States, Italy and Spain. PBMCs, B-cell-depleted T cells, or T cells provided the cDNA or gDNA that made up the material.

In the original processing: The authors estimated nucleated cell counts from reference gene primer amplification. Some clones are missing from TCRdb's copy, which holds only in-frame ones; the method was immunoSEQ multiplex PCR. V and J calls and clone size are copied from that table; D and trimming were computed from the DNA. This sample carries 130,000 or so clones, about 80% of them seen once, and the ten largest clones take about 2.4%. The CDR3 spans 13 residues. V lost 1 base and J lost 7, with 11 bases in between. Germline V gene lookup returns CDR1 SGHRS and CDR2 YFSETQ. The V call is TRBV5-1, the J call TRBJ1-1; D remains ambiguous. The TCR comes from a man aged 35 to 55 with acute COVID-19. The sample consisted of PBMCs or T cells enriched from blood (not recorded which). CDR3 coding DNA: TGCGCCAGCAGCTTGAACGGGTTCATTGAAGCTTTCTTT. This encodes CASSLNGFIEAFF.